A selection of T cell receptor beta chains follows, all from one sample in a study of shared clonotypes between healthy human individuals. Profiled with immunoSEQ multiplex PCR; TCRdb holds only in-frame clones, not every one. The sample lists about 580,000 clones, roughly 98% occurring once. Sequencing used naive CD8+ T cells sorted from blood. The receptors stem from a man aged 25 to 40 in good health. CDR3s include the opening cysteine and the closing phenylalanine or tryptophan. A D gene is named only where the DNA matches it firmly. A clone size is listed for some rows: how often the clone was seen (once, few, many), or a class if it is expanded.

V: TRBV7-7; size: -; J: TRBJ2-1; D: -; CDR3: CASSLSRSGEQFF; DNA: TGTGCTAGCAGCTTAAGCAGGTCCGGTGAGCAGTTCTTC
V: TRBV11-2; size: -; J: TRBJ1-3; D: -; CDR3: CASSSIGTKEGLGNTIYF; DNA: TGTGCCAGCAGCTCAATAGGGACCAAGGAAGGCCTTGGAAACACCATATATTTT
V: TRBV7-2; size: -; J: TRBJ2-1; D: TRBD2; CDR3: CASTTGSPAGNEQFF; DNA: TGTGCCAGCACTACGGGGAGCCCAGCGGGGAATGAGCAGTTCTTC
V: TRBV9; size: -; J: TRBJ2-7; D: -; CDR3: CASSATGTGGSYEQYF; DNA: TGTGCCAGCAGCGCAACAGGGACTGGCGGGAGCTACGAGCAGTACTTC
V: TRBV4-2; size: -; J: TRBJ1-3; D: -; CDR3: CASSKTTGASGNTIYF; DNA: TGTGCCAGCAGCAAGACTACAGGCGCCTCTGGAAACACCATATATTTT
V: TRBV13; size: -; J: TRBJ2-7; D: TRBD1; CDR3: CASSSNLQGDEQYF; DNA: TGTGCCAGCAGCTCAAATCTACAGGGGGACGAGCAGTACTTC
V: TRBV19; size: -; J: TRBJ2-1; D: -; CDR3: CASSIAVTLSNEQFF; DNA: TGTGCCAGTAGTATAGCGGTAACTCTCAGCAATGAGCAGTTCTTC
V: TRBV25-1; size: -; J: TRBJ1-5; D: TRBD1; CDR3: CASSGGVQGAPQPQHF; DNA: TGTGCCAGCAGTGGGGGGGTACAGGGGGCTCCTCAGCCCCAGCATTTT
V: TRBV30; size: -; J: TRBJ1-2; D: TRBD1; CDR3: CAWSVGGQVPGGYTF; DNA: TGTGCCTGGAGTGTAGGAGGACAGGTCCCAGGAGGCTACACCTTC
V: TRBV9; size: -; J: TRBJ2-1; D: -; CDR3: CASSVTPGPTYNEQFF; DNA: TGTGCCAGCAGCGTCACACCGGGACCCACATACAATGAGCAGTTCTTC
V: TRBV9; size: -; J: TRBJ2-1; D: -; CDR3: CASSATYSEQFF; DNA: TGTGCCAGCAGCGCCACTTACAGTGAGCAGTTCTTC
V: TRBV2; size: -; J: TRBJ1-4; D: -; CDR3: CASSDVDSNEKLFF; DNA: TGTGCCAGCAGTGATGTGGATTCTAATGAAAAACTGTTTTTT
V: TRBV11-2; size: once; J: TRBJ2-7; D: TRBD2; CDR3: CASSLPPRGAGVDEQYF; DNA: TGTGCCAGCAGCTTACCCCCCCGGGGTGCGGGAGTAGACGAGCAGTACTTC
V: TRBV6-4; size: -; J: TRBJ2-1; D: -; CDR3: CASSVSPYNEQFF; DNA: TGTGCCAGCAGCGTAAGCCCCTACAATGAGCAGTTCTTC
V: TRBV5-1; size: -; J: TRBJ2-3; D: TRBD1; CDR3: CASSSGQSTLDTQYF; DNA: TGCGCCAGCAGCTCGGGACAGTCGACGTTAGATACGCAGTATTTT
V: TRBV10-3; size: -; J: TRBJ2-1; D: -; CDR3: CAISDSNNEQFF; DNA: TGTGCCATCAGTGACAGTAACAATGAGCAGTTCTTC
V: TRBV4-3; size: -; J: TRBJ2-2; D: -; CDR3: CASSSQQVPKAGELFF; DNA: TGCGCCAGCAGCTCACAACAGGTTCCCAAGGCCGGGGAGCTGTTTTTT
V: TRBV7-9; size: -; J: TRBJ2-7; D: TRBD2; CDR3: CASSPGLAGVDEQYF; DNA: TGTGCCAGCAGCCCAGGACTAGCGGGAGTAGACGAGCAGTACTTC
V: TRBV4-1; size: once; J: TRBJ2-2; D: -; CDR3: CASSQVGYTGELFF; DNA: TGCGCCAGCAGCCAAGTGGGCTACACCGGGGAGCTGTTTTTT
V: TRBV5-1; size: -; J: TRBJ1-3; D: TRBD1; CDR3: CASSQGQGLNF; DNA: TGCGCCAGCAGCCAAGGACAGGGTTTGAATTTT
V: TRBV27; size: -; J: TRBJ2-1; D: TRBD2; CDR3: CASSFSGRASFF; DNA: TGTGCCAGCAGCTTTAGCGGGAGGGCATCGTTCTTC
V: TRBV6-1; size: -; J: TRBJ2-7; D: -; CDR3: CASSFDSYEQYF; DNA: TGTGCCAGCAGCTTTGACAGCTACGAGCAGTACTTC
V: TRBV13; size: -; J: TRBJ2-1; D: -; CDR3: CASSALGPGENEQFF; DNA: TGTGCCAGCAGCGCCCTGGGACCGGGGGAAAATGAGCAGTTCTTC
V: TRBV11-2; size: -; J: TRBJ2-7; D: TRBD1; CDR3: CASSFEPDRGSIDYEQYF; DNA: TGTGCCAGCAGCTTCGAGCCGGACAGGGGATCGATCGACTACGAGCAGTACTTC
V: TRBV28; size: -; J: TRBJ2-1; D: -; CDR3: CASSHNLYNEQFF; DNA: TGTGCCAGCAGTCATAACTTGTACAATGAGCAGTTCTTC
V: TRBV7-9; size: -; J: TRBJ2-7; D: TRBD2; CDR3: CASSLTAGGSYEQYF; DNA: TGTGCCAGCAGCCTGACAGCGGGAGGCTCCTACGAGCAGTACTTC
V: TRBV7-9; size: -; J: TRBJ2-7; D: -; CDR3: CASSSRTGSVYEQYF; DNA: TGTGCCAGCAGCTCCCGAACAGGGTCGGTCTACGAGCAGTACTTC
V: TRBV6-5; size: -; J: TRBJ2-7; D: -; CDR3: CASSPGTYEQYF; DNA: TGTGCCAGCAGTCCGGGCACCTACGAGCAGTACTTC
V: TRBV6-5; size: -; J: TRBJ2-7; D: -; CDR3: CASSGLASYEQYF; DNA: TGTGCCAGCAGTGGCCTAGCCTCCTACGAGCAGTACTTC
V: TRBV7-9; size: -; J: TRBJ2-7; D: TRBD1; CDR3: CASSPGQGQYYEQYF; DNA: TGTGCCAGCAGCCCAGGACAGGGTCAATACTACGAGCAGTACTTC
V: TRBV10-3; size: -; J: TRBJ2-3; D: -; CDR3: CAISPEQGYDTQYF; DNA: TGTGCCATCAGCCCAGAACAGGGATACGATACGCAGTATTTT
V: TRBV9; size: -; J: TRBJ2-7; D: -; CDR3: CASSPRGSGTYEQYF; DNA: TGTGCCAGCAGTCCCCGGGGGTCTGGAACCTACGAGCAGTACTTC
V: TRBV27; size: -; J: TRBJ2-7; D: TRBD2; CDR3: CASKGLAGWRNDEQYF; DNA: TGTGCCAGCAAAGGACTAGCGGGCTGGAGGAATGACGAGCAGTACTTC
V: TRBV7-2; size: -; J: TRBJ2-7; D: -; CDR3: CASSLRLSYEQYF; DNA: TGTGCCAGCAGCTTACGCCTCTCCTACGAGCAGTACTTC
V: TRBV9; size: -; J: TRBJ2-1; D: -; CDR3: CASSATAYNEQFF; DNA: TGTGCCAGCAGCGCGACAGCTTACAATGAGCAGTTCTTC
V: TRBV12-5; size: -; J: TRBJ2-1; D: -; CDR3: CASGGNNEQFF; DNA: TGTGCTAGTGGGGGGAACAATGAGCAGTTCTTC
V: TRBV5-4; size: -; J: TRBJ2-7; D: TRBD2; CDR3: CASSLGLAGDEQYF; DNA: TGTGCCAGCAGCCTCGGTCTAGCGGGAGACGAGCAGTACTTC
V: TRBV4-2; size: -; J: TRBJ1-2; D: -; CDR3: CASSQDGYYGYTF; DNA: TGTGCCAGCAGCCAAGATGGATATTATGGCTACACCTTC
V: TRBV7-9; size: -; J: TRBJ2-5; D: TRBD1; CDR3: CASSSGTGAEETQYF; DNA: TGTGCCAGCAGCTCCGGGACAGGGGCGGAGGAGACCCAGTACTTC
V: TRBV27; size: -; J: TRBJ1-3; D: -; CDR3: CASSPRGGENTIYF; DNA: TGTGCCAGCAGCCCCAGGGGAGGAGAAAACACCATATATTTT
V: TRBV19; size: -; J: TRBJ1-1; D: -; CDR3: CATYGGRGTEAFF; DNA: TGTGCCACCTATGGGGGGCGAGGCACTGAAGCTTTCTTT
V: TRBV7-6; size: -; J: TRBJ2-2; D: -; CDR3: CASSLGGPLGELFF; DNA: TGTGCCAGCAGCTTAGGAGGGCCTCTAGGGGAGCTGTTTTTT
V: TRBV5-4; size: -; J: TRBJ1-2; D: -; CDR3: CASSLDFGVNYGYTF; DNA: TGTGCCAGCAGCTTGGATTTTGGAGTCAACTATGGCTACACCTTC
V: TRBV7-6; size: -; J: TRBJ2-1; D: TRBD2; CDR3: CASSFRGLAASLGNEQFF; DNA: TGTGCCAGCAGCTTCAGGGGACTAGCGGCGAGTTTAGGGAATGAGCAGTTCTTC
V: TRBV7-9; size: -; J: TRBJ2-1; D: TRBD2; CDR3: CASGTRNNNEQFF; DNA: TGTGCCAGCGGGACTAGAAACAACAATGAGCAGTTCTTC
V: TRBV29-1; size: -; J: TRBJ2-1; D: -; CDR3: CSVEDPGQSSYNEQFF; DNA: TGCAGCGTTGAAGATCCTGGACAGAGCTCCTACAATGAGCAGTTCTTC
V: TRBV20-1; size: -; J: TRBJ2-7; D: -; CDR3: CSAREGEQYF; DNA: TGCAGTGCGCGCGAGGGGGAGCAGTACTTC
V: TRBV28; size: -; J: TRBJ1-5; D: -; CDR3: CASSSLIGRQGQPQHF; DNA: TGTGCCAGCAGTTCCCTAATCGGCAGGCAAGGCCAGCCCCAGCATTTT